The 10 T cell receptor beta chains presented below share a single source sample, sequenced in a study of blood T cell repertoires in COVID-19. Here immunoSEQ multiplex PCR was the method, and the copy in TCRdb shows in-frame clones only, minus some. The sample has approximately 280,000 clones, approximately 86% seen once. Specimen: peripheral blood. The receptor set was obtained from a man between 18 and 35 years old with active or convalescent COVID-19.

This chain connects TRBV12-3 or TRBV12-4 to TRBJ1-2; a weak D match, TRBD1 (5 bases). V dropped 5 bases and J dropped 10 bases, with 11 bases sitting between them. This CDR3 is 11 amino acids long. The CDR3 DNA reads TGTGCCAGCAGTCGCACAGGAGACTACACCTTC. This encodes CASSRTGDYTF.

The rearrangement joins TRBV10-3 to TRBJ2-7; the match to TRBD2 covers 8 bases. The CDR3 has 16 residues. Germline V gene sequence: CDR1 ENHRY, CDR2 SYGVKD. The V and J ends lost 3 bases and 0 bases, in that order; junction bases with no gene match: 7. CDR3 residues: CAISDPGGHGSYEQYF. CDR3 coding DNA: TGTGCCATCAGTGACCCGGGGGGGCACGGCTCCTACGAGCAGTACTTC.

The V gene is TRBV9, the J gene TRBJ2-3; perhaps TRBD2 as D (6 bases). The germline V gene has CDR1 SGDLS and CDR2 YYNGEE. V lost 1 base, J lost 0 bases, and 9 bases lay in between. CDR3 length: 15 amino acids. The CDR3 protein is CASSVLSGSTDTQYF. The CDR3 DNA reads as TGTGCCAGCAGCGTACTGAGCGGGAGCACAGATACGCAGTATTTT.

Comment on this clone: Different DNA sequences within this sample yield the same CDR3. The chain combines TRBV7-9 with TRBJ2-3, with 7 positions matching TRBD1. The V segment lost 1 base and the J segment 5 bases; nucleotides outside the gene matches: 0. In germline, CDR1 is SEHNR, CDR2 FQNEAQ (reference sequence). The CDR3 extends over 13 amino acids. The CDR3 loop is CASSLGQGDTQYF. The CDR3 bases are TGTGCCAGCAGCTTAGGACAGGGAGATACGCAGTATTTT.

This sequence joins TRBV19 and TRBJ1-4; D perhaps matches TRBD1 (6 bases). Trimming stripped 4 bases from V and 10 bases from J, with 19 bases between. CDR3 size: 15 residues. Germline CDR1 reads LNHDA; CDR2 reads SQIVND (reference sequence). CDR3: CASSSADRFLRKLFF. CDR3 DNA: TGTGCCAGTAGTAGCGCAGACAGGTTCCTCAGAAAACTGTTTTTT.

The chain employs TRBV5-6 and TRBJ1-2, with 10 bases that match TRBD1. The CDR3 is made up of 15 amino acids. Trimming at V came to 6 bases and at J to 7 bases, leaving 12 bases not matched to a gene. In germline, CDR1 is SGHDT, CDR2 YYEEEE. The CDR3 region has the DNA TGTGCCAGCACAGGGACAGGGGCCCCCCGGGGTGGCTACACCTTC. Amino acid sequence: CASTGTGAPRGGYTF.

For the CDR3, the DNA is TGTGCCAGCAGTGAGACCTTAGCGGGGGGGCCAAATACGCAGTATTTT. Translated: CASSETLAGGPNTQYF. The J gene is TRBJ2-3, the V gene TRBV2; 11 bases align to TRBD2. The V and J ends lost 3 bases and 7 bases, in that order; junction bases with no gene match: 9. This CDR3 region has 16 residues. Germline lookup yields CDR1 SNHLY and CDR2 FYNNEI. Drawing the rest from reference TRBV2 and TRBJ2-3, the complete variable domain is EPEVTQTPSHQVTQMGQEVILRCVPISNHLYFYWYRQILGQKVEFLVSFYNNEISEKSEIFDDQFSVERPDGSNFTLKIRSTKLEDSAMYFCASSETLAGGPNTQYFGPGTRLTVL.

The genes are TRBV3-1 (or the pseudogene TRBV3-2) and TRBJ1-1; a possible D gene is TRBD1 (5 bases). Germline assignment: CDR1 LGHDT and CDR2 YNNKEL (reference sequence). The ends were cut back, 1 base at V and 4 bases at J, with 13 bases in the middle. This CDR3 is 15 amino acids long. The chain's CDR3 is CASSQVLAGGTEAFF. The CDR3 DNA reads TGTGCCAGCAGCCAAGTTCTGGCGGGGGGCACTGAAGCTTTCTTT.

The chain has TRBV29-1 and TRBJ2-7, with TRBD2 identical over 7 bases. V was pared by 7 bases and J by 2 bases, with 11 bases of the junction left unmatched. The CDR3 has 14 amino acids. The germline CDR1 and CDR2 sequences are SQVTM and ANQGSEA. CDR3 sequence (DNA): TGCAGCGCCGCCGGGGGGACCGCGACCTACGAGCAGTACTTC. Protein product: CSAAGGTATYEQYF.

This chain joins TRBV3-1 (or the pseudogene TRBV3-2) and TRBJ1-4; possible D gene TRBD1, 5 bases. This CDR3 comprises 15 residues. V lost 0 bases and J lost 2, with 7 bases in between. From germline, CDR1 is LGHDT and CDR2 YNNKEL (reference sequence). CDR3 amino acids: CASSQEGDTNEKLFF. In DNA, the CDR3 is TGTGCCAGCAGCCAAGAAGGGGATACTAATGAAAAACTGTTTTTT.